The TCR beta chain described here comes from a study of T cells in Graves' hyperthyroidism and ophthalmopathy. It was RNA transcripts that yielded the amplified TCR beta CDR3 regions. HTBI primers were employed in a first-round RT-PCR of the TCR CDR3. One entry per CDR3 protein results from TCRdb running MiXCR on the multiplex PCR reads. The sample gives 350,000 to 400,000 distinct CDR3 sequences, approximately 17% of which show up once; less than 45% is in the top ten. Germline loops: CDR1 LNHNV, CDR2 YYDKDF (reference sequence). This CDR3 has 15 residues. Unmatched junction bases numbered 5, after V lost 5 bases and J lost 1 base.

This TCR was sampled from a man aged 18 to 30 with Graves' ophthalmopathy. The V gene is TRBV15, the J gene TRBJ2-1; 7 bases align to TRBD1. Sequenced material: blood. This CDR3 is CATSVGTESYNEQFF. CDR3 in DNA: TGTGCCACCAGCGTAGGGACAGAATCCTACAATGAGCAGTTCTTC.